The next 14 T cell receptor beta chains were all read from a single sample in a study of shared clonotypes between healthy human individuals. Here immunoSEQ multiplex PCR was the method, and the copy in TCRdb shows in-frame clones only, minus some. This table has around 2.5 million clones, approximately 93% appearing once. The sequencing input was naive CD4+ T cells from PBMCs. Subset meaning: CD45RA+ positively selected. The origin of the receptors is a man in his late teens or twenties in good health. Some clones in this sample may be carry-over from other donors' samples.

This clone was detected only once. This chain joins TRBV7-9 and TRBJ2-2; 7 nucleotides line up with TRBD2. Germline CDR1 SEHNR, CDR2 FQNEAQ (reference sequence). V lost 10 bases to trimming and J lost 0 bases; unmatched junction nucleotides: 8. The CDR3 consists of 15 residues. The CDR3 DNA is TGTGCCACGGGGAGGGGCATCGCGAACACCGGGGAGCTGTTTTTT. Its protein is CATGRGIANTGELFF.

The genes are TRBV5-4 and TRBJ1-3; weak D call: TRBD1 (5 bases). The CDR3 totals 17 residues. Germline lookup yields CDR1 SGHNT and CDR2 YYREEE (reference sequence). Trimming left V 4 bases short and J 0 bases short, with 17 bases between. The CDR3, as DNA: TGTGCCAGCAGCCCCCAGCCCCAGGGCTTCTCTGGAAACACCATATATTTT. Translation gives CASSPQPQGFSGNTIYF. The full variable domain, completed using reference TRBV5-4 and TRBJ1-3, is ETGVTQSPTHLIKTRGQQVTLRCSSQSGHNTVSWYQQALGQGPQFIFQYYREEENGRGNFPPRFSGLQFPNYSSELNVNALELDDSALYLCASSPQPQGFSGNTIYFGEGSWLTVV.

This sequence joins TRBV2 and TRBJ2-1, with 11 bases aligning to TRBD2. Germline CDR1 SNHLY, CDR2 FYNNEI. This CDR3 comprises 17 residues. V gave up 5 bases and J gave up 0 bases; unmatched junction bases: 6. The CDR3: CASSRTSGFSSYNEQFF. CDR3 DNA: TGTGCCAGCAGTCGGACTAGCGGGTTCAGCTCCTACAATGAGCAGTTCTTC.

This chain links TRBV19 with TRBJ2-7; 8 nucleotides match TRBD2. Per germline, CDR1 LNHDA and CDR2 SQIVND (reference sequence). V lost 5 bases and J lost 3; bases outside the gene matches: 9. There are 15 residues in the CDR3. Here the CDR3 DNA reads TGTGCCAGTAGTGCTGGCGGACTAGCTCACTACGAGCAGTACTTC. Amino acids: CASSAGGLAHYEQYF.

The chain joins TRBV5-1 to TRBJ1-2; D is uncertain. CDR3 size: 14 residues. V was clipped by 4 bases and J by 1 base, with 11 bases between them. The V gene's germline CDR1 is SGHRS and CDR2 YFSETQ. Written as DNA, the CDR3 is TGCGCCAGCAGCCAGGAGCACAGTAACTATGGCTACACCTTC. It specifies CASSQEHSNYGYTF.

The sample holds one count of this clone. The rearrangement joins TRBV28 to TRBJ1-2, with 9 bases identical to TRBD1. With 7 bases clipped from V and 7 bases from J, the junction kept 10 bases outside the gene matches. The germline V gene has CDR1 MDHEN and CDR2 SYDVKM. This CDR3 comprises 14 residues. CDR3 sequence (DNA): TGTGCCAGCACTTCAACAGGGGGCCCGGGTGGCTACACCTTC. Protein product: CASTSTGGPGGYTF.

The rearrangement links TRBV19 to TRBJ1-2; D remains ambiguous. Germline V gene data show CDR1 as LNHDA and CDR2 as SQIVND (reference sequence). This CDR3 contains 14 residues. V dropped 5 bases and J dropped 4 bases, with 14 bases sitting between them. This CDR3 is CASSPPPGSYGYTF. The CDR3 coding sequence is TGTGCCAGTAGTCCCCCCCCGGGTAGCTATGGCTACACCTTC.

V and J are TRBV28 and TRBJ1-2; possibly TRBD1 for D (6 bases). Trimming cost V 10 bases and J 0 bases, with 18 bases left between them. The CDR3 length is 15 residues. Germline CDR1 is MDHEN and CDR2 is SYDVKM. The CDR3 DNA sequence: TGTGCCACCTCTTTGGGGGGGGCGGCTAACTATGGCTACACCTTC. This gives the protein CATSLGGAANYGYTF.

The V call is TRBV29-1, the J call TRBJ2-3; D possibly matches TRBD1 or TRBD2 (5 bases each). The CDR3 is 14 residues long. V was cut by 8 bases and J by 4 bases, with 19 bases left in between. Germline V gene data show CDR1 as SQVTM and CDR2 as ANQGSEA. The DNA of the CDR3 is TGCAGCTTAAGGGACCCCAAGGCCCCAGATACGCAGTATTTT. Amino acids: CSLRDPKAPDTQYF.

The CDR3 spells CASTPGQNYGYTF. The CDR3 region has the DNA TGTGCCAGCACCCCGGGACAGAACTATGGCTACACCTTC. The rearrangement links TRBV4-2 to TRBJ1-2; 7 bases are a match to TRBD1. Germline loops: CDR1 LGHNA, CDR2 YNFKEQ. V was clipped by 7 bases and J by 2 bases; unmatched bases: 4. This CDR3 has 13 residues.

The rearrangement uses TRBV28 and TRBJ2-7, with D unclear. V shed 5 bases and J shed 6 bases, with 23 bases lying between them. Per germline, CDR1 MDHEN and CDR2 SYDVKM. This CDR3 has 16 residues. The CDR3 reads CASSGNRPGRPGEQYF. Here the CDR3 DNA reads TGTGCCAGCAGTGGTAACCGGCCCGGGCGCCCTGGCGAGCAGTACTTC.

CDR3 in DNA: TGCGCCAGCAGAAGAGGGACAGGGGACACTGAAGCTTTCTTT. Encoded protein: CASRRGTGDTEAFF. The rearrangement links TRBV10-2 to TRBJ1-1, with 10 bases matching TRBD1. The CDR3 is made up of 14 amino acids. Trimming cost V 6 bases and J 3 bases; bases outside gene matches: 4. Germline CDR1 reads WSHSY; CDR2 reads SAAADI.

The chain couples TRBV29-1 to TRBJ2-1; maybe TRBD1 (6 bases). The CDR3 has 15 amino acids. Trimming took 7 bases from V and 4 from J, leaving 20 bases between them. Germline values: CDR1 SQVTM, CDR2 ANQGSEA. CDR3 protein: CSGCRDTYLYNEQFF. The CDR3 DNA follows: TGCAGCGGCTGCCGGGACACCTACTTATACAATGAGCAGTTCTTC.

The chain carries TRBV9 and TRBJ2-5, with a tentative D call TRBD2 (5 bases). The ends were cut back, 0 bases at V and 5 bases at J, with 11 bases in the middle. Germline CDR1 SGDLS, CDR2 YYNGEE. The CDR3 contains 14 residues. CDR3 residues: CASSVGSGVETQYF. CDR3 coding DNA: TGTGCCAGCAGCGTAGGTTCCGGGGTGGAGACCCAGTACTTC.